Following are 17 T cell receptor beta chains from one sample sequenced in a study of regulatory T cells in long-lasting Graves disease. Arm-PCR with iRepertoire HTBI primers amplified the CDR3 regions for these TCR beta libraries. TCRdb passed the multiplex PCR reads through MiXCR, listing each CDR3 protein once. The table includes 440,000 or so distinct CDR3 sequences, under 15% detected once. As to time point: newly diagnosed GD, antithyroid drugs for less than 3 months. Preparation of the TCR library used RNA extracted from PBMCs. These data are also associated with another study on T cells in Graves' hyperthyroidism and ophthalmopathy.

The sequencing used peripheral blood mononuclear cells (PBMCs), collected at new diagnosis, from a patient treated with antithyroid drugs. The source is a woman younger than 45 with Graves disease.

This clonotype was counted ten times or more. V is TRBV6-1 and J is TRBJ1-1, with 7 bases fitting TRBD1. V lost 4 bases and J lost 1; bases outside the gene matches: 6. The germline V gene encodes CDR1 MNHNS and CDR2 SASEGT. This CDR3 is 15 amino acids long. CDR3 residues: CASSGHGTANTEAFF. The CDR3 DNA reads TGTGCCAGCAGTGGCCACGGGACAGCGAACACTGAAGCTTTCTTT.

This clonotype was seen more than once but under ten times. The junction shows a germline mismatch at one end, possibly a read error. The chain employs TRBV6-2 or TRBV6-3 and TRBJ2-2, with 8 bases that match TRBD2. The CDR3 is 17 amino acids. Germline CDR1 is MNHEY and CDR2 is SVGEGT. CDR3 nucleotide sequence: TGTGCCAGCAGTTACGGAGGCGGGAGGTCGAACACCGGGGAGCCGTTTTTT. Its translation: CASSYGGGRSNTGEPFF.

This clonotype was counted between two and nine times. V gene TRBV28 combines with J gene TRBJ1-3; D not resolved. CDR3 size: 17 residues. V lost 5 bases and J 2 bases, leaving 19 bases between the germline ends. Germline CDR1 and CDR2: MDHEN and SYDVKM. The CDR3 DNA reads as TGTGCCAGCAGTGGGTCTTTGGGCAGCTCGACTGGAAACACCATATATTTT. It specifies CASSGSLGSSTGNTIYF.

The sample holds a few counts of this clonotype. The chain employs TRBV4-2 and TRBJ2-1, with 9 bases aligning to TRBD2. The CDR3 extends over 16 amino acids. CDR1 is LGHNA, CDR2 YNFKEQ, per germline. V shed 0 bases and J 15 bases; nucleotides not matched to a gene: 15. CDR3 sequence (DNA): TGTGCCAGCAGCCAAGATGCTACCATTAGCGGGGGCTCCAGGTTCTTC. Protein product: CASSQDATISGGSRFF.

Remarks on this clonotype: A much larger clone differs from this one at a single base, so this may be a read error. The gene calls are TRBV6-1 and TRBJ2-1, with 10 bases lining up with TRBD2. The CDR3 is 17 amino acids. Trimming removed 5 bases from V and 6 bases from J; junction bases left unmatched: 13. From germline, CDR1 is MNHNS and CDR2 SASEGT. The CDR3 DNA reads TGTGCCAGCAGTCCGCGCCGACGGACTAGCGGCTGCAATGAGCAGTTCTTC. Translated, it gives CASSPRRRTSGCNEQFF.

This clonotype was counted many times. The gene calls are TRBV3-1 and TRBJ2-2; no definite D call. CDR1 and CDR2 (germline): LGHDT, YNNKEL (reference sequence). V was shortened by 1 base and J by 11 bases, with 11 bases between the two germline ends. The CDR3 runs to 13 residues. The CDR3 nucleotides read TGTGCCAGCAGCCAAGGGAGCTACCCCGAGCTGTTTTTT. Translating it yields CASSQGSYPELFF.

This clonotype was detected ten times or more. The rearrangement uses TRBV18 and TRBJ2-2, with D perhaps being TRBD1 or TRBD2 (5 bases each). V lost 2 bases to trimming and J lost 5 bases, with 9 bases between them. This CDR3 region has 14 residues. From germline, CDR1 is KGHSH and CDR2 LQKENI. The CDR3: CASSPRGATGELFF. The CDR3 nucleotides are TGTGCCAGCTCACCAAGAGGGGCGACCGGGGAGCTGTTTTTT. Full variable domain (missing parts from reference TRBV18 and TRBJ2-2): NAGVMQNPRHLVRRRGQEARLRCSPMKGHSHVYWYRQLPEEGLKFMVYLQKENIIDESGMPKERFSAEFPKEGPSILRIQQVVRGDSAAYFCASSPRGATGELFFGEGSRLTVL.

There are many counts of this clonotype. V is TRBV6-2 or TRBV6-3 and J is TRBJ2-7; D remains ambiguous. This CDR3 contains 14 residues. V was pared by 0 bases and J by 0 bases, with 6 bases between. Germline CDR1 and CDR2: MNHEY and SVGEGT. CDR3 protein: CASSYSTVSYEQYF. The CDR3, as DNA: TGTGCCAGCAGTTACTCCACAGTCTCCTACGAGCAGTACTTC.

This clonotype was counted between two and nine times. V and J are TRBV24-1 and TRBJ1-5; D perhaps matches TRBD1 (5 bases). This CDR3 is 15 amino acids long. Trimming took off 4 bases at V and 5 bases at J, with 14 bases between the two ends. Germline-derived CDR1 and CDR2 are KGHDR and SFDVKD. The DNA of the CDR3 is TGTGCCACCAGTGACCCGGCGGGACTTGATCAGCCCCAGCATTTT. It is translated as CATSDPAGLDQPQHF.

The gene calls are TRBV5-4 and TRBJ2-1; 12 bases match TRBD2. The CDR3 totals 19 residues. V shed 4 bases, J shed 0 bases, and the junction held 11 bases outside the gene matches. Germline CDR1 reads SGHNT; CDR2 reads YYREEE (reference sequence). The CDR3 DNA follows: TGTGCCAGCAGCCCCCCCGGACTAGCGGGGTCCAGCTCCTACAATGAGCAGTTCTTC. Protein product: CASSPPGLAGSSSYNEQFF.

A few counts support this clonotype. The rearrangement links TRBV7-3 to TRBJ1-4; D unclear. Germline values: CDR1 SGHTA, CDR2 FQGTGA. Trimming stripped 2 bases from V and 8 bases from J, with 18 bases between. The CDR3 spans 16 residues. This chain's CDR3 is CASSLGSAGPGEKLFF. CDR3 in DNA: TGTGCCAGCAGCTTAGGATCGGCAGGCCCCGGAGAAAAACTGTTTTTT.

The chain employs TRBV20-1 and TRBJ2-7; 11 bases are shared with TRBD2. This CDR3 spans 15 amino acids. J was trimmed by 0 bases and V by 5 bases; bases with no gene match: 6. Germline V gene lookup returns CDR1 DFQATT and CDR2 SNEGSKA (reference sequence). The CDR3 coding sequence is TGCAGTGCTCATACTAGCGGGAGTTCCTCCTACGAGCAGTACTTC. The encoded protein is CSAHTSGSSSYEQYF.

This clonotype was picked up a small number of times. For the CDR3, the DNA is TGTGCCAGCAGCTTAGCCCAGGCGGCGGGAGGTGGCGAGCAGTACTTC. Translated, it gives CASSLAQAAGGGEQYF. V gene TRBV11-3 combines with J gene TRBJ2-7; 8 bases are a match to TRBD2. CDR3 length equals 16 residues. The V gene end was trimmed by 1 base and the J gene end by 6 bases; junction bases not matched to a gene: 11. Germline V gives CDR1 SGHNT, CDR2 YENEEA.

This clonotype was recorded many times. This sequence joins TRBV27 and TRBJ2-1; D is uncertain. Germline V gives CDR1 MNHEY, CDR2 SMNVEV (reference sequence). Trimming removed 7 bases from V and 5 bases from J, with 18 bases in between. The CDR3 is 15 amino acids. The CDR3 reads CASTGIVSNNNEQFF. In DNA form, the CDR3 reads TGTGCCAGCACCGGAATTGTGAGTAATAACAATGAGCAGTTCTTC.

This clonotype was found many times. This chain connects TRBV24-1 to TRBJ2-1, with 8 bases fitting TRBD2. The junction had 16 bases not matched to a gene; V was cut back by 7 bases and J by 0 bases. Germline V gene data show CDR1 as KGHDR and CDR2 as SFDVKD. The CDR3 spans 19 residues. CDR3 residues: CATSPGLASVGVSYNEQFF. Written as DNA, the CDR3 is TGTGCCACCAGCCCCGGACTAGCTTCAGTGGGGGTCTCCTACAATGAGCAGTTCTTC.

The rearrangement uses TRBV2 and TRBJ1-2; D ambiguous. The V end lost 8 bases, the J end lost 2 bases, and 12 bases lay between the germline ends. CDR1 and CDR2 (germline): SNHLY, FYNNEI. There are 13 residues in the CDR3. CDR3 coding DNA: TGTGCCAGCGCTGAGCGGCCCAACTATGGCTACACCTTC. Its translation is CASAERPNYGYTF. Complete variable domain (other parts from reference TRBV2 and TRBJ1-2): EPEVTQTPSHQVTQMGQEVILRCVPISNHLYFYWYRQILGQKVEFLVSFYNNEISEKSEIFDDQFSVERPDGSNFTLKIRSTKLEDSAMYFCASAERPNYGYTFGSGTRLTVV.

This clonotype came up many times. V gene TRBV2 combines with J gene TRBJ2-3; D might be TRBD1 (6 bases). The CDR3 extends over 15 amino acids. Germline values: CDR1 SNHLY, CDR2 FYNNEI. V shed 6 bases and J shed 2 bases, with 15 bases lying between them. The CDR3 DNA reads TGTGCCAGCAGCCGAGGGGGTACACACACAGATACGCAGTATTTT. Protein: CASSRGGTHTDTQYF.